This T cell receptor beta chain was captured by sequencing in a study of T cells in Graves' hyperthyroidism and ophthalmopathy. The sample holds many counts of this clonotype. Deletions cut 4 bases from V and 8 bases from J, with 9 bases between. CDR3 size: 13 residues. Germline CDR1 and CDR2: SNHLY and FYNNEI. Patients were excluded for uncontrolled infection, other autoimmune disease, pregnancy or lactation. Amplified regions were TCR beta CDR3 sequences from RNA transcripts. HTBI primers were the set used in a first-round RT-PCR of the TCR CDR3. TCRdb fed the multiplex PCR reads into MiXCR, producing one record per CDR3 protein. The repertoire holds roughly 710,000 distinct CDR3 sequences, with roughly 32% as singletons.

The chain combines TRBV2 with TRBJ1-6; D ambiguous. This receptor was obtained from a woman aged 40-49 years with Graves' hyperthyroidism. Sequenced material: blood. This CDR3 reads CASSADRDSPLHF. The DNA of the CDR3 is TGTGCCAGCAGTGCGGACCGGGATTCACCCCTCCACTTT.